This T cell receptor beta chain emerged from a study of cytomegalovirus exposure and HLA in healthy donors. The CDR3 covers 14 residues. The J segment lost 3 bases and the V segment lost 3 bases, leaving 1 base of the junction unmatched. Germline V lookup: CDR1 SGHDT, CDR2 YYEEEE. PCR amplification relied on 60 Vbeta primers (plus 13 Jbeta primers). The protocol was immunoSEQ multiplex PCR, while the TCRdb copy is restricted to in-frame clones and leaves out a portion. This sample has more than 100,000 clones; about 10% occur once, and the top ten carry roughly 6.4%. Sample: PBMCs. The chain combines TRBV5-6 with TRBJ2-7; TRBD2 matches at 12 bases. This clonotype was obtained from a woman between 35 and 50 years old in good health and CMV-seropositive. The CDR3 DNA is TGTGCCAGCAGCTGGACTAGCGGGGACTACGAGCAGTACTTC. Translating it yields CASSWTSGDYEQYF.